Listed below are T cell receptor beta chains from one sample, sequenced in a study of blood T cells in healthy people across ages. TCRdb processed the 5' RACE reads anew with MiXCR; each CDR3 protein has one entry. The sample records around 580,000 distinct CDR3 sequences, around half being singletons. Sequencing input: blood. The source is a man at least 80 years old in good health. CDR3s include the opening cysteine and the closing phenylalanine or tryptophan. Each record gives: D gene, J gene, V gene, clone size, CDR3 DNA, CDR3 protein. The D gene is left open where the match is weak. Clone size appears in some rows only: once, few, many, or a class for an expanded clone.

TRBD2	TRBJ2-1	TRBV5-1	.	TGCGCCAGCCGCGTGGGACTAGCTTCAAATGAGCAGTTCTTC	CASRVGLASNEQFF
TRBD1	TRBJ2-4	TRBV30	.	TGTGCCTGGAGTGTACTGACAGGGCAAGCCAAAAACATTCAGTACTTC	CAWSVLTGQAKNIQYF
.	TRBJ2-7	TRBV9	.	TGTGCCAGCAGCCCTACAGGTCTAACGGAGCAGTACTTC	CASSPTGLTEQYF
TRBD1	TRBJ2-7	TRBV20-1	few	TGCAGTGCTGAGGGACAGGGGTCCTACGAGCAGTACTTC	CSAEGQGSYEQYF
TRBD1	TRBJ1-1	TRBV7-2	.	TGTGCCGGCAGCACGCAGGGGGCTGGTTACACTGAAGCTTTCTTT	CAGSTQGAGYTEAFF
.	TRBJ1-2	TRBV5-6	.	TGTGCCAGCAGCTTGGGCCGGGATATCTATGGCTACACCTTC	CASSLGRDIYGYTF
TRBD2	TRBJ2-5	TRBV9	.	TGTGCCAGCAGCCTTAGCGGGAGGGCTCGGGAGCAGTACTTC	CASSLSGRAREQYF
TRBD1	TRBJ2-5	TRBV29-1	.	TGCGGTGGGCTACAGGGGGTGCGCACAGAGACCCAGTACTTC	CGGLQGVRTETQYF
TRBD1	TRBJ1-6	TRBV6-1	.	TGTGCCAGCAGTGAACAGGGACAGGGGTGGTCACCCCTCCACTTT	CASSEQGQGWSPLHF
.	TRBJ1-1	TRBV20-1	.	TGCAGTGCTAGAGACGGGAGGACTGAAGCTTTCTTT	CSARDGRTEAFF
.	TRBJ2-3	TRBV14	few	TGTGCCAGCAGCCCCACAGGGTTTCTCACAGATACGCAGTATTTT	CASSPTGFLTDTQYF
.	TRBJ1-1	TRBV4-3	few	TGCGCCAGCAGCCAAGATCGAAGCACTGAAGCTTTCTTT	CASSQDRSTEAFF
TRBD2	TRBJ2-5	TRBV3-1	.	TGTGCCAGCAGCCAAGCCTTGACTAGCGGGGGAGTCCACCAAGAGACCCAGTACTTC	CASSQALTSGGVHQETQYF
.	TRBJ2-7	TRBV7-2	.	TGTGCCAGCAGCTTAGCGGGAAGGAACAATGAGCAGTACTTC	CASSLAGRNNEQYF
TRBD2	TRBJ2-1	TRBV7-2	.	TGTGCCAGCAGCACGGGACTAGGGAATGAGCAGTTCTTC	CASSTGLGNEQFF
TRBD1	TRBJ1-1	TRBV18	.	TGTGCCAGCTCATCACAGGGGGCAGTGACTGAAGCTTTCTTT	CASSSQGAVTEAFF
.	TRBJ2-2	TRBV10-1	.	TGCGCCAGCAGCGGCAGGGGAGGCACCGGGGAGCTGTTTTTT	CASSGRGGTGELFF
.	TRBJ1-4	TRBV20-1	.	TGCAGTGCTAGAGACCTGAATGAAAAACTGTTTTTT	CSARDLNEKLFF
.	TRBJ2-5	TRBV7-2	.	TGTGCCAGCAGCCGGGGGTCTAGGGAGACCCAGTACTTC	CASSRGSRETQYF
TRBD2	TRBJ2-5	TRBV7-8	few	TGTGCCAGCAGTTCGCCGGGACTAGCGGGAAGGGGAGAGACCCAGTACTTC	CASSSPGLAGRGETQYF
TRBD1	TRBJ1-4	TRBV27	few	TGTGCCAGCAGAAGACAGGGAGTGGACGAAAAACTGTTTTTT	CASRRQGVDEKLFF
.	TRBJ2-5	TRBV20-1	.	TGCAGTGCTAGAAACCTCGACCGTACGAGGGAGTACTTC	CSARNLDRTREYF
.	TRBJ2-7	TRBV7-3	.	TGTGCCAGCAGCTTAACCGGACCGACAGCCCACGAGCATTACTTC	CASSLTGPTAHEHYF
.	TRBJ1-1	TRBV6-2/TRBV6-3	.	TGTGCCAGCTCCCCAGACCCGGGGCTAGGGGCTTTCTTT	CASSPDPGLGAFF
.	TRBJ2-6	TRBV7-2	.	TGTGCCAGCAGCTTAGGGGCGCGGTTTTACTCTGGGGCCAACGTCCTGACTTTC	CASSLGARFYSGANVLTF
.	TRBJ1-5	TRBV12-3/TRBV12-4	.	TGTGCCAGCAGTTTAGAGAGAGGGAGGAATCAGCCCCAGCATTTT	CASSLERGRNQPQHF
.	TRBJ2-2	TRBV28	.	TGTGCCAGCAGTTATAAGAGAAACACCGGGGAGCTGTTTTTT	CASSYKRNTGELFF
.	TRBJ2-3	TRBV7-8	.	TGTGCCAGCAGCTTGAACAGGGTAGATACGCAGTATTTT	CASSLNRVDTQYF
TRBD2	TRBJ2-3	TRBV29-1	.	TGCAGCGTTGATAAAGCGGGGGGGAGCACAGATACGCAGTATTTT	CSVDKAGGSTDTQYF
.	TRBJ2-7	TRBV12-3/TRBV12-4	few	TGTGCCAGCAGCCGCGAGGGAGGAGGAGCCTACGAGCAGTACTTC	CASSREGGGAYEQYF
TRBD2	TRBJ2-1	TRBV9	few	TGTGCCAGCAGCTCCCCGACCGGGACTAGCCTTCTCAATGAGCAGTTCTTC	CASSSPTGTSLLNEQFF
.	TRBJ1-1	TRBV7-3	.	TGTGCCAGCAGCAATAGAGCGTCCACCGAAGCTTTCTTT	CASSNRASTEAFF
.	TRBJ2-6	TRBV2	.	TGTGCCAGCAGTGCTACTGTGACCTCGAGCTCTGGGGCCAACGTCCTGACTTTC	CASSATVTSSSGANVLTF
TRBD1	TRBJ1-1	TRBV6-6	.	TGTGCCAGCAGTTACGCCACGGGACAGGGGTCTGAAGCTTTCTTT	CASSYATGQGSEAFF
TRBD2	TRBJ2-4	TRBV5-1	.	TGCGCCAGCGGGCTAGCACTAGCGGAAGCAGCCTACGAGCAGCACTTC	CASGLALAEAAYEQHF
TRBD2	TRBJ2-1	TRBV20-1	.	TGCAGCGTTGCGGGGGGATCGGTCAATGAGCAGTTCTTC	CSVAGGSVNEQFF
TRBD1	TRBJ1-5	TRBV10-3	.	TGTGCCATCAGTACCGGGACAGGGGGCGGTCAGCCCCAGCATTTT	CAISTGTGGGQPQHF
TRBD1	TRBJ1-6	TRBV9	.	TGTGCCAGCAGCTCTCAGCCGACCGACAGGGGAGGGACCCTCCACTTT	CASSSQPTDRGGTLHF
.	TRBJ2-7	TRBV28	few	TGTGCCAGCAGGGCACCGGGCCGTGTCTCCTACGAGCAGTACTTC	CASRAPGRVSYEQYF
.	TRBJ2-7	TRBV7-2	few	TGTGCCAGCAGCTTAGGTACTCGCTTAGGCGGCTACGAGCAGTACTTC	CASSLGTRLGGYEQYF
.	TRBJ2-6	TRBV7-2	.	TGTGCCAGCAGCTTAGACAGGACTGGGGCCAACGTCCTGACTTTC	CASSLDRTGANVLTF
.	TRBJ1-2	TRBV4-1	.	TGCGCCAGCAGCCAAGAAAGGGCAGGGTATGGCTACACCTTC	CASSQERAGYGYTF